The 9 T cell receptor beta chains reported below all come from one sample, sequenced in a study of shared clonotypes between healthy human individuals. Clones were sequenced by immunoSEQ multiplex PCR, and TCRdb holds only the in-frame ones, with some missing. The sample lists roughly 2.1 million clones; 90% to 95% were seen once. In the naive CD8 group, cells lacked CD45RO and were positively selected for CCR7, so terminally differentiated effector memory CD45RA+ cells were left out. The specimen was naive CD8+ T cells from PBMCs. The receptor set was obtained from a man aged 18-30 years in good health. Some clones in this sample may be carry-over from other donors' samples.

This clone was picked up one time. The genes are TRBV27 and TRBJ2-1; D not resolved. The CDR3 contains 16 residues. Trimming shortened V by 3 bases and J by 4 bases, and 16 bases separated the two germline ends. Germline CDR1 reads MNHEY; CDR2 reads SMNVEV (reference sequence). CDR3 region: CASSFRVGNPYNEQFF. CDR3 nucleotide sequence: TGTGCCAGCAGTTTCCGGGTAGGGAATCCGTACAATGAGCAGTTCTTC.

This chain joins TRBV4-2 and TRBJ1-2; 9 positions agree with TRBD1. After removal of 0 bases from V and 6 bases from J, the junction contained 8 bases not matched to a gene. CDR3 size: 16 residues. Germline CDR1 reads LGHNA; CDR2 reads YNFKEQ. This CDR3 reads CASSQDPGQGSDGYTF. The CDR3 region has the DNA TGTGCCAGCAGCCAAGACCCGGGACAGGGTTCGGATGGCTACACCTTC.

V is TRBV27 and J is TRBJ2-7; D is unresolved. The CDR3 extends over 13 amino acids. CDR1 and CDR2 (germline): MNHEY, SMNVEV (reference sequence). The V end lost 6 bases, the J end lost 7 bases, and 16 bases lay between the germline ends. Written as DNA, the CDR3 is TGTGCCAGCAGCCGACTCCTCCTACGGGAGCAGTACTTC. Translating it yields CASSRLLLREQYF.

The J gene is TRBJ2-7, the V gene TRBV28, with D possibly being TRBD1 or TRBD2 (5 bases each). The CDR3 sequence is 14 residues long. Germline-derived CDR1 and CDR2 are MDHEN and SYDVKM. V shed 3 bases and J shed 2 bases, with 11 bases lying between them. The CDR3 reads CASSFPVGAYEQYF. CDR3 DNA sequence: TGTGCCAGCAGTTTCCCGGTGGGGGCCTACGAGCAGTACTTC.

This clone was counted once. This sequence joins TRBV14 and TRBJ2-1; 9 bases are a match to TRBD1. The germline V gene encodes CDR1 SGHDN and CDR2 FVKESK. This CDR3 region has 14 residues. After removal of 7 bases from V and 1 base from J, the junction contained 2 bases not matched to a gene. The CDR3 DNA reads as TGTGCCAGCACCGGGACAGGGTCCTACAATGAGCAGTTCTTC. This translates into CASTGTGSYNEQFF.

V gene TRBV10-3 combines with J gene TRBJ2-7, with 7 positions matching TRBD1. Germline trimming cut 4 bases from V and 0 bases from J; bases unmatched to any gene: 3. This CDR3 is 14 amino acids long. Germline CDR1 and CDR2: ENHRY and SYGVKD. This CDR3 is CAISGGTDSYEQYF. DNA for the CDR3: TGTGCCATCAGTGGGGGGACAGACTCCTACGAGCAGTACTTC.

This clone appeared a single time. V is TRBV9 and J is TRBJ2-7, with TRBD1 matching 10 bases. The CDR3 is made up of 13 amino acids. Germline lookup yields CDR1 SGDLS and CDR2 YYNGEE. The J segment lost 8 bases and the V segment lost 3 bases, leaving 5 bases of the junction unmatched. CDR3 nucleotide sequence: TGTGCCAGCAGCGCTGACAGGGGGCGTAAGCAGTACTTC. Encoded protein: CASSADRGRKQYF.

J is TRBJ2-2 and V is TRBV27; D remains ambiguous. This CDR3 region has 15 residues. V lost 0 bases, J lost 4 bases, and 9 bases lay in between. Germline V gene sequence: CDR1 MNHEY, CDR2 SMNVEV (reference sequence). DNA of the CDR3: TGTGCCAGCAGTTTATCCCCCTTTCCCACCGGGGAGCTGTTTTTT. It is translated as CASSLSPFPTGELFF.

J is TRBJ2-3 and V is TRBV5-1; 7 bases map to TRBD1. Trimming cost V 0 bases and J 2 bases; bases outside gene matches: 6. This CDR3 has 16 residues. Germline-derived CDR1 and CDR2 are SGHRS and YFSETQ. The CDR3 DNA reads TGCGCCAGCAGCTTGGCACGGGACAGATACACAGATACGCAGTATTTT. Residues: CASSLARDRYTDTQYF.